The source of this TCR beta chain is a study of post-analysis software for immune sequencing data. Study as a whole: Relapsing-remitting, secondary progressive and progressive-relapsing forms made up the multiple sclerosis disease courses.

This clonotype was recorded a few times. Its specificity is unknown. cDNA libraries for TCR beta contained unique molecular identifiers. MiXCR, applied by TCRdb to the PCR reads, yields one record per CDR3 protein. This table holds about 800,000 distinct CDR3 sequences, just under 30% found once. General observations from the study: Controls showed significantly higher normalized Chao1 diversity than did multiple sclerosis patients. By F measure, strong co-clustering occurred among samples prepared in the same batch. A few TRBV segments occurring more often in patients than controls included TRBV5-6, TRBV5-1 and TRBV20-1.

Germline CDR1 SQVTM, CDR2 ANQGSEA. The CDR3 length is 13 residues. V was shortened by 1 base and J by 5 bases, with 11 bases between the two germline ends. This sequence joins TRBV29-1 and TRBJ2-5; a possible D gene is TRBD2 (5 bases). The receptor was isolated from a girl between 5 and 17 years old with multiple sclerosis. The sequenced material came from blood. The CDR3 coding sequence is TGCAGCGTTGAAGCCGGGATGGGGGAGACCCAGTACTTC. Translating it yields CSVEAGMGETQYF.